The TCR beta chain under discussion was sequenced for a study of STAT5B mutations in CD4+ large granular lymphocyte leukemia. General study points: Without HLA matching, higher CD4+ than CD8+ T-LGLL clonality could reflect small sample size. Patient CD4-sorted repertoires stayed more clonal than healthy ones after leukemic-clone removal. 25% of private leukemic clonotypes occurred rarely in other patients' non-leukemic repertoires.

Controls came from buffy coats of healthy blood donors. Only in-frame clones appear in the TCRdb table, and some are missing; sequencing was by immunoSEQ multiplex PCR. The sample includes about 28,000 clones, approximately 79% of them seen just once. Germline lookup yields CDR1 ENHRY and CDR2 SYGVKD. This CDR3 has 14 amino acids. V lost 4 bases, J lost 2 bases, and 11 bases lay in between. Turning to this clone: Its target is not known.

The sample consisted of CD4+ T cells from blood buffy coats. The rearrangement links TRBV10-3 to TRBJ1-1; D call uncertain. This TCR derives from a human donor in good health. The chain's CDR3 is CAISGNSPNTEAFF. Here the CDR3 DNA reads TGTGCCATCAGTGGGAACAGTCCCAACACTGAAGCTTTCTTT.